This T cell receptor (beta chain) was sequenced in a study of T cell responses to AZD1222 COVID-19 vaccine. TCRdb keeps only in-frame clones here, not all; method: immunoSEQ multiplex PCR. The table has 120,000 or so clones, around 89% seen once; the top ten hold 11%. The clonotype comes from an adult in good health. The input for sequencing was peripheral blood, taken on day 0 of MenACWY control vaccination.

The chain's CDR3 is CASSLVPGQGSYEQYF. CDR3 DNA sequence: TGTGCCAGCAGCTTAGTCCCGGGACAGGGTTCCTACGAGCAGTACTTC. The chain couples TRBV7-9 to TRBJ2-7; 9 nucleotides agree with TRBD1. Germline assignment: CDR1 SEHNR and CDR2 FQNEAQ (reference sequence). The CDR3 runs 16 residues. Trimming removed 1 base from V and 1 base from J; junction bases left unmatched: 5.